These 14 T cell receptor beta chains were all obtained from the same sample, sequenced in a study of Ad26.COV2.S vaccination and SARS-CoV-2 variants. The treatment is: roughly 20 received Ad26.COV2.S at low or high dose, single or two shots; 5 received placebo; per-sample allocation not given. Sampling was performed 63 days after the first vaccine or placebo injection. The assay was immunoSEQ multiplex PCR, and TCRdb's table has in-frame clones only and misses some. Of roughly 400,000 clones in the sample, less than 95% are singletons; the top ten hold about 4.1%. The material sequenced was peripheral blood, taken in a trial of Ad26.COV2.S vaccine versus placebo. These receptors all stem from a person aged 18-65 years who received the Ad26.COV2.S COVID-19 vaccine or a placebo.

This chain joins TRBV5-1 and TRBJ1-1; tentative D call: TRBD1 (6 bases). This CDR3 region has 16 residues. Per germline, CDR1 SGHRS and CDR2 YFSETQ. Trimming pared 4 bases from V and 4 bases from J, leaving 20 bases between. CDR3 sequence: CASSPGAGALGTEAFF. The CDR3 DNA reads TGCGCCAGCAGCCCGGGCGCGGGGGCCCTGGGCACTGAAGCTTTCTTT.

The chain carries TRBV9 and TRBJ1-2, with unresolved D. The CDR3 spans 12 residues. Per germline, CDR1 SGDLS and CDR2 YYNGEE. V lost 3 bases, J lost 8 bases, and 11 bases lay in between. CDR3 nucleotides: TGTGCCAGCAGCGGGGCCGCGGGGGGCTACACCTTC. The encoded protein is CASSGAAGGYTF.

The chain recombines TRBV13 with TRBJ2-7; 7 bases agree with TRBD1. CDR3 length: 14 amino acids. Germline trimming cut 5 bases from V and 2 bases from J; bases unmatched to any gene: 6. Germline-derived CDR1 and CDR2 are PRHDT and FYEKMQ (reference sequence). CDR3 loop: CASSPGQPPYEQYF. The CDR3 bases are TGTGCCAGCAGCCCGGGACAGCCCCCCTACGAGCAGTACTTC.

This clone was detected only once. The chain combines TRBV7-2 with TRBJ2-7, with a weak D call TRBD2 (6 bases). V dropped 1 base and J dropped 2 bases, with 15 bases sitting between them. The CDR3 has 16 amino acids. The germline V gene encodes CDR1 SGHTA and CDR2 FQGNSA. The CDR3 DNA reads TGTGCCAGCAGCTTAGTTTCCGGGACTGGAGCCTACGAGCAGTACTTC. Amino acid sequence: CASSLVSGTGAYEQYF. Full variable domain (missing parts from reference TRBV7-2 and TRBJ2-7): GAGVSQSPSNKVTEKGKDVELRCDPISGHTALYWYRQSLGQGLEFLIYFQGNSAPDKSGLPSDRFSAERTGGSVSTLTIQRTQQEDSAVYLCASSLVSGTGAYEQYFGPGTRLTVT.

The gene calls are TRBV6-2 or TRBV6-3 and TRBJ2-7; D assignment may be TRBD1 or TRBD2 (5 bases each). This CDR3 comprises 14 residues. V was pared by 5 bases and J by 0 bases, with 11 bases between. Germline loops: CDR1 MNHEY, CDR2 SVGEGT. CDR3 coding DNA: TGTGCCAGCAGTACCCCTGGGGGCTCCTACGAGCAGTACTTC. This gives the protein CASSTPGGSYEQYF.

The V and J genes are TRBV7-6 and TRBJ2-7, with TRBD2 identical over 9 bases. J was trimmed by 3 bases and V by 1 base; bases with no gene match: 10. From germline, CDR1 is SGHVS and CDR2 FNYEAQ. This CDR3 has 17 amino acids. The CDR3 loop is CASSLESGLAGYYEQYF. The CDR3 coding sequence is TGTGCCAGCAGCTTAGAGTCAGGGCTAGCGGGATACTACGAGCAGTACTTC.

The chain carries TRBV19 and TRBJ1-3; D is ambiguous. V dropped 7 bases and J dropped 0 bases, with 4 bases sitting between them. The CDR3 extends over 12 amino acids. Germline lookup yields CDR1 LNHDA and CDR2 SQIVND (reference sequence). The CDR3 nucleotides read TGTGCCAGTATCTCCTCTGGAAACACCATATATTTT. It specifies CASISSGNTIYF.

This chain links TRBV29-1 with TRBJ2-1; D possibly uses TRBD1 or TRBD2 (6 bases each). Trimming took off 8 bases at V and 4 bases at J, with 18 bases between the two ends. This CDR3 is built from 14 residues. The V gene's germline CDR1 is SQVTM and CDR2 ANQGSEA. The CDR3 is CSLGLEGVYNEQFF. The CDR3 coding sequence is TGCAGCTTGGGTCTGGAGGGGGTATACAATGAGCAGTTCTTC.

This CDR3 reads CASRKGTDSYEQYF. The CDR3 region has the DNA TGTGCCAGCAGAAAAGGGACAGATTCATACGAGCAGTACTTC. V gene TRBV5-6 combines with J gene TRBJ2-7; TRBD1 agrees at 7 bases. The CDR3 has 14 residues. J lost 4 bases, V lost 5 bases, and 9 bases had no gene match. Germline V lookup: CDR1 SGHDT, CDR2 YYEEEE.

The gene calls are TRBV9 and TRBJ1-5; D is undetermined. V lost 0 bases and J lost 9, with 10 bases in between. The CDR3 is 13 residues long. Per germline, CDR1 SGDLS and CDR2 YYNGEE. The CDR3 coding sequence is TGTGCCAGCAGCGTAGTCATAGGGTCGCCCCAGCATTTT. Translated, it gives CASSVVIGSPQHF.

The chain couples TRBV18 to TRBJ2-5, with unresolved D. Trimming cost V 2 bases and J 3 bases, with 7 bases left between them. Germline CDR1 is KGHSH and CDR2 is LQKENI. This CDR3 spans 13 amino acids. In DNA form, the CDR3 reads TGTGCCAGCTCACCAGGGTTGGAAGAGACCCAGTACTTC. Protein: CASSPGLEETQYF.

With regard to this clone: Other DNA sequences in the same sample also yield this CDR3. The rearrangement uses TRBV9 and TRBJ1-4, with D unclear. CDR1 and CDR2 (germline): SGDLS, YYNGEE. The ends were cut back, 2 bases at V and 1 base at J, with 6 bases in the middle. This CDR3 is 14 amino acids long. The CDR3 here is CASSVSGTNEKLFF. DNA for the CDR3: TGTGCCAGCAGCGTTTCTGGAACTAATGAAAAACTGTTTTTT.

The chain combines TRBV27 with TRBJ2-1, with TRBD2 matching over 12 bases. The CDR3 sequence is 14 residues long. Germline trimming cut 6 bases from V and 12 bases from J; bases unmatched to any gene: 9. Germline-derived CDR1 and CDR2 are MNHEY and SMNVEV (reference sequence). The DNA of the CDR3 is TGTGCCAGCAGGCCCGGACTAGCGGGGACAGGGCAGTTCTTC. This encodes CASRPGLAGTGQFF.

The V and J genes are TRBV7-9 and TRBJ1-1; D uncertain. The CDR3 has 11 amino acids. CDR1 is SEHNR and CDR2 is FQNEAQ in the germline V gene (reference sequence). V lost 3 bases to trimming and J lost 5 bases, with 4 bases between them. CDR3 protein: CASSFQTEAFF. The CDR3 nucleotides are TGTGCCAGCAGCTTTCAGACTGAAGCTTTCTTT.